The 24 T cell receptor beta chains presented below share a single source sample, sequenced in a study of monozygotic twins with inflammatory bowel disease. After re-calling the 5' RACE reads, TCRdb lists one entry per CDR3 protein, DNA absent. The sample table sets out 150,000 or so distinct CDR3 sequences. The sample was blood. The receptors were gathered from a human donor with ulcerative colitis or Crohn's disease, or a healthy co-twin of an affected twin (not recorded which).

V usage is TRBV11-2 and J usage is TRBJ1-6. Looked up from germline, CDR1 is SGHAT and CDR2 is FQNNGV. The CDR3 sequence is 15 residues long. The CDR3 is CASSDGQLYNSPLHF. Full variable domain (outside the CDR3, taken from reference TRBV11-2 and TRBJ1-6): EAGVAQSPRYKIIEKRQSVAFWCNPISGHATLYWYQQILGQGPKLLIQFQNNGVVDDSQLPKDRFSAERLKGVDSTLKIQPAKLEDSAVYLCASSDGQLYNSPLHFGNGTRLTVT.

The V and J genes are TRBV20-1 and TRBJ2-7; TCRdb returns TRBD2, unconfirmable since there is no DNA. CDR3 length: 15 amino acids. The germline CDR1 and CDR2 sequences are DFQATT and SNEGSKA (reference sequence). The CDR3 reads CSATQGTALFYEQYF.

This rearrangement joins TRBV5-1 to TRBJ1-6; the D call of TRBD1 rests on TCRdb alone, since no DNA is present to check it. The CDR3 sequence is 15 residues long. The germline CDR1 and CDR2 sequences are SGHRS and YFSETQ. CDR3 sequence reads: CASSRWGQGNSPLHF.

CDR3 in amino acids: CASSLVAGGGFTGELFF. This chain connects TRBV7-2 to TRBJ2-2; TCRdb indicates TRBD2, and absent DNA this call remains unverified. This CDR3 region has 17 residues. Germline CDR1 SGHTA, CDR2 FQGNSA.

V gene TRBV5-6 combines with J gene TRBJ2-7; with no DNA, the TCRdb D assignment of TRBD1 cannot be verified. This CDR3 is 14 amino acids long. CDR1 SGHDT and CDR2 YYEEEE come from the germline V gene. The CDR3 loop is CASNGQGISYEQYF.

This rearrangement joins TRBV20-1 to TRBJ2-5; TCRdb proposes TRBD1, but this gene call is untestable without DNA. Germline-derived CDR1 and CDR2 are DFQATT and SNEGSKA (reference sequence). The CDR3 contains 12 residues. CDR3 region: CSAGQGWETQYF.

The chain carries TRBV7-2 and TRBJ1-5; as DNA is missing, the TRBD1 call by TCRdb cannot be tested. There are 17 residues in the CDR3. CDR1 is SGHTA, CDR2 FQGNSA, per germline. The CDR3 sequence: CASSLGETGLLGQPQHF.

This chain joins TRBV9 and TRBJ2-7; without DNA, the TCRdb call of TRBD1 cannot be checked. Germline CDR1 and CDR2: SGDLS and YYNGEE. This CDR3 is 13 amino acids long. The CDR3 protein is CASNGQGGYEQYF.

V and J are TRBV20-1 and TRBJ2-3; the D gene TCRdb calls, TRBD1, cannot be checked with no DNA. The germline V gene has CDR1 DFQATT and CDR2 SNEGSKA (reference sequence). This CDR3 region has 14 residues. CDR3 sequence reads: CSGITGGYADTQYF.

The V call is TRBV7-9, the J call TRBJ1-1; the TCRdb call, TRBD1, lacks DNA for checking. CDR3 size: 13 residues. The germline gives CDR1 SEHNR, CDR2 FQNEAQ (reference sequence). CDR3 sequence: CASRPPAGTEAFF.

This CDR3 reads CASSHYVGDLLQETQYF. The chain joins TRBV6-1 to TRBJ2-5; TCRdb picks TRBD1, but there is no DNA to check that call. The CDR3 has 17 residues. Germline CDR1 MNHNS, CDR2 SASEGT.

This rearrangement joins TRBV5-1 to TRBJ2-2; TCRdb proposes TRBD1, but this gene call is untestable without DNA. Per the germline V gene, CDR1 is SGHRS and CDR2 is YFSETQ. The CDR3 runs 16 residues. The CDR3 sequence: CASSLVGTRNTGELFF. The entire variable domain, with the rest obtained from reference TRBV5-1 and TRBJ2-2, is as follows: KAGVTQTPRYLIKTRGQQVTLSCSPISGHRSVSWYQQTPGQGLQFLFEYFSETQRNKGNFPGRFSGRQFSNSRSEMNVSTLELGDSALYLCASSLVGTRNTGELFFGEGSRLTVL.

The rearrangement joins TRBV7-9 to TRBJ2-1; checking the TCRdb D call of TRBD1 is not possible without DNA. The CDR3 totals 14 residues. Germline V gives CDR1 SEHNR, CDR2 FQNEAQ (reference sequence). CDR3 sequence reads: CASSFGGGSYEQFF. Full variable domain (outside the CDR3, taken from reference TRBV7-9 and TRBJ2-1): DTGVSQNPRHKITKRGQNVTFRCDPISEHNRLYWYRQTLGQGPEFLTYFQNEAQLEKSRLLSDRFSAERPKGSFSTLEIQRTEQGDSAMYLCASSFGGGSYEQFFGPGTRLTVL.

CDR3: CSVGGGDRNTEAFF. This chain links TRBV29-1 with TRBJ1-1. The CDR3 length is 14 residues. Germline CDR1 SQVTM, CDR2 ANQGSEA.

CDR3 amino acids: CASSRAREQFF. The chain recombines TRBV18 with TRBJ2-1. This CDR3 comprises 11 residues. The V gene's germline CDR1 is KGHSH and CDR2 LQKENI.

V gene TRBV7-2 combines with J gene TRBJ1-2; TCRdb outputs TRBD1, but without DNA this stays unchecked. This CDR3 contains 15 residues. Germline CDR1 SGHTA, CDR2 FQGNSA. The CDR3 reads CASSLAGSRGYGYTF.

This chain links TRBV5-4 with TRBJ1-3; the D call from TCRdb, TRBD1, cannot be confirmed without DNA. The CDR3 contains 14 residues. Germline CDR1 is SGHNT and CDR2 is YYREEE (reference sequence). The CDR3 sequence: CASSLGQSGNTIYF.

The V call is TRBV6-1, the J call TRBJ2-2; as DNA is missing, the TRBD2 call by TCRdb cannot be tested. This CDR3 region has 14 residues. Per the germline V gene, CDR1 is MNHNS and CDR2 is SASEGT. The CDR3 is CASSTGTFTGELFF.

The rearrangement joins TRBV15 to TRBJ1-2. Germline CDR1 LNHNV, CDR2 YYDKDF (reference sequence). CDR3 length: 13 residues. The CDR3: CATSLSSNYGYTF.

The chain joins TRBV19 to TRBJ1-3. This CDR3 is 15 amino acids long. Germline CDR1 is LNHDA and CDR2 is SQIVND (reference sequence). The CDR3: CASGWQGFSGNTIYF.

This chain links TRBV29-1 with TRBJ1-4; the TCRdb D gene call, TRBD1, has no DNA to confirm it. CDR3 length equals 13 residues. CDR1 is SQVTM and CDR2 is ANQGSEA in the germline V gene. The CDR3 is CSATGQGSEKLFF.

The chain joins TRBV18 to TRBJ2-5. This CDR3 region has 13 residues. CDR1 and CDR2 from the germline V gene are KGHSH and LQKENI. The CDR3: CASSPREGETQYF.

J is TRBJ2-7 and V is TRBV9; TCRdb indicates TRBD2, and absent DNA this call remains unverified. The CDR3 length is 17 residues. The germline gives CDR1 SGDLS, CDR2 YYNGEE. The CDR3 sequence: CASSPHPRLDRSDEQYF.

CDR3: CATSERTGLVGNTQYF. The gene calls are TRBV24-1 and TRBJ2-3; absent DNA, TCRdb's TRBD1 call cannot be checked. Germline CDR1 is KGHDR and CDR2 is SFDVKD. The CDR3 loop spans 16 amino acids.